These T cell receptor beta chains were read from a single sample in a study of blood T cell repertoires in COVID-19. This table comes from immunoSEQ multiplex PCR, and its TCRdb copy is limited to in-frame clones, with some not included. The sample lists about 480,000 clones, around 87% occurring once. Sequenced input: PBMCs or T cells enriched from blood (not recorded which). Receptors were obtained from a middle-aged woman who had recovered from COVID-19. Both conserved end residues are trimmed from each CDR3.

V	CDR3
TRBV18	ASQPSLTGRSGNTIY
TRBV6-2/TRBV6-3	ASSHRAGHNEQF
TRBV7-2	ASSLRTSGINEQF
TRBV19	ASSSQPGPTPQH
TRBV7-9	ATPVGDRTEAF
TRBV7-9	ASSLVGGHSYEQY
TRBV9	ASSSGQGRPGELF
TRBV14	ASSQARDLNTEAF
TRBV11-2	ASRGQTNQPQH
TRBV5-1	ASSLDSRERYGYT
TRBV5-4	ASSLPSGENYGNTGELF
TRBV30	AWSKLANQPQH
TRBV7-2	ASSLLGVSYNEQF
TRBV19	ASNFGTGNTGELF
TRBV5-1	ASSLASASGRTGELF
TRBV2	ASVRDRGSGTYEQY
TRBV11-2	ASSPERSSYEQY
TRBV19	ASKPRDRAYEQY
TRBV5-4	ASSSTGQGAGNTIY
TRBV11-2	ASSLDPGGYEQF
TRBV7-2	ASSFGRAAGNEQF